These 20 T cell receptor beta chains were all obtained from the same sample, sequenced in a study of regulatory T cells in long-lasting Graves disease. With iRepertoire HTBI primers and Arm-PCR of CDR3 regions, TCR beta libraries were built. TCRdb re-analysed the multiplex PCR reads in MiXCR, keeping a single row per CDR3 protein. The sample lists 450,000 to 600,000 distinct CDR3 sequences, 15% to 20% occurring once. Time point denoted: newly diagnosed GD, antithyroid drugs for less than 3 months. Researchers made the TCR library from RNA that was extracted from PBMCs. The same sample was also studied in work on T cells in Graves' hyperthyroidism and ophthalmopathy.

The sample was peripheral blood mononuclear cells (PBMCs), taken at new diagnosis, from a patient treated with antithyroid drugs. These receptors all stem from a middle-aged man with Graves disease.

The chain combines TRBV18 with TRBJ2-1, with 7 bases matching TRBD1. The CDR3 consists of 15 residues. Germline loops: CDR1 KGHSH, CDR2 LQKENI. The V and J ends lost 5 bases and 2 bases, in that order; junction bases with no gene match: 6. The CDR3 is CASSYRDSTYNEQFF. In DNA form, the CDR3 reads TGTGCCAGCTCATACCGGGACAGCACCTACAATGAGCAGTTCTTC.

In this sample, this clonotype turned up many times. The rearrangement links TRBV3-1 to TRBJ2-1, with 10 bases that match TRBD2. V gave up 4 bases and J gave up 8 bases; unmatched junction bases: 14. The CDR3 is made up of 17 amino acids. The germline CDR1 and CDR2 sequences are LGHDT and YNNKEL (reference sequence). CDR3 protein: CASSPQSGRAFFDEQFF. The CDR3 bases are TGTGCCAGCAGCCCGCAGAGCGGGAGGGCCTTCTTCGATGAGCAGTTCTTC.

This clonotype was counted many times. The chain employs TRBV28 and TRBJ2-1; 10 positions match TRBD2. J gave up 7 bases and V 4 bases, and 19 bases lay outside the gene matches. The V gene's germline CDR1 is MDHEN and CDR2 SYDVKM. CDR3 length: 19 amino acids. As DNA, the CDR3 is TGTGCCAGCAGTTCCCCCCGATCGCTAGCGGGAGAGTTGAGGAATGAGCAGTTCTTC. As protein: CASSSPRSLAGELRNEQFF.

The chain carries TRBV12-5 and TRBJ2-1, with D maybe TRBD2 (6 bases). There are 16 residues in the CDR3. V lost 4 bases and J 5 bases, leaving 18 bases between the germline ends. The germline CDR1 and CDR2 sequences are LGHNT and FRNRAP. CDR3: CASGSPIPGVHNEQFF. CDR3 nucleotide sequence: TGTGCTAGTGGTTCCCCCATCCCGGGGGTCCACAATGAGCAGTTCTTC.

This clonotype has at least ten counts. V and J are TRBV3-1 and TRBJ2-7; TRBD2 aligns across 12 bases. Germline lookup yields CDR1 LGHDT and CDR2 YNNKEL (reference sequence). The V and J ends lost 5 bases and 4 bases, in that order; junction bases with no gene match: 9. The CDR3 length is 16 residues. This CDR3 is CASSYGLAGPPYEQYF. The CDR3, as DNA: TGTGCCAGCAGCTACGGACTAGCGGGGCCTCCTTACGAGCAGTACTTC.

At least ten counts were recorded for this clonotype. The chain recombines TRBV2 with TRBJ2-7, with D tentatively TRBD2 (5 bases). The germline V gene has CDR1 SNHLY and CDR2 FYNNEI. Between the trimmed V and J ends, which lost 6 bases and 13 bases, there was a span of 19 bases. The CDR3 length is 12 residues. For the CDR3, the DNA is TGTGCCAGCAGGGTTCCTAGCAGAAAGCGTTACTTC. Translated, it gives CASRVPSRKRYF.

This clonotype was recorded many times. This chain uses TRBV11-2 with TRBJ2-1, with D possibly being TRBD2 (6 bases). This CDR3 has 14 amino acids. Germline CDR1 and CDR2: SGHAT and FQNNGV. The V end was cut by 5 bases, the J end by 1 base, with 9 bases between. The CDR3 loop is CASSQAGSYNEQFF. The DNA of the CDR3 is TGTGCCAGCAGCCAAGCGGGTTCCTACAATGAGCAGTTCTTC.

This clonotype was counted ten times or more. The chain couples TRBV24-1 to TRBJ1-5; perhaps TRBD1 as D (5 bases). The CDR3 consists of 14 residues. V lost 7 bases to trimming and J lost 0 bases, with 9 bases between them. Germline CDR1 KGHDR, CDR2 SFDVKD. Here the CDR3 DNA reads TGTGCCACCAGCGGGGCATATAGCAATCAGCCCCAGCATTTT. It is translated as CATSGAYSNQPQHF.

This clonotype was detected a few times. V and J are TRBV4-1 and TRBJ2-1, with 7 bases aligning to TRBD1. The CDR3 has 16 amino acids. V was pared by 1 base and J by 3 bases, with 6 bases of the junction left unmatched. The V gene's germline CDR1 is MGHRA and CDR2 YSYEKL. CDR3 bases: TGCGCCAGCAGCCAAGCTCTGGGACAGTTCTACAATGAGCAGTTCTTC. Amino acids: CASSQALGQFYNEQFF.

This clonotype came up many times. As DNA, the CDR3 is TGTGCCAGCTCCACGGACAGGATCTCCTACGAGCAGTACTTC. Translating it yields CASSTDRISYEQYF. The V call is TRBV7-9, the J call TRBJ2-7; 7 bases agree with TRBD1. Trimming took 8 bases from V and 0 from J; bases not matched to a gene: 7. Germline V gene lookup returns CDR1 SEHNR and CDR2 FQNEAQ (reference sequence). The CDR3 runs 14 residues.

V gene TRBV28 combines with J gene TRBJ1-1, with unresolved D. There are 13 residues in the CDR3. The germline V gene encodes CDR1 MDHEN and CDR2 SYDVKM. V gave up 5 bases and J gave up 1 base, with 8 bases separating them. CDR3 sequence (DNA): TGTGCCAGCAGTACGGGGTCGAACACTGAAGCTTTCTTT. It yields the protein CASSTGSNTEAFF. Using reference TRBV28 and TRBJ1-1 for the parts outside the CDR3, the full variable domain is DVKVTQSSRYLVKRTGEKVFLECVQDMDHENMFWYRQDPGLGLRLIYFSYDVKMKEKGDIPEGYSVSREKKERFSLILESASTNQTSMYLCASSTGSNTEAFFGQGTRLTVV.

The chain has TRBV4-1 and TRBJ1-2; D is perhaps TRBD1 (6 bases). Trimming took off 0 bases at V and 2 bases at J, with 10 bases between the two ends. Germline assignment: CDR1 MGHRA and CDR2 YSYEKL. The CDR3 covers 15 residues. DNA of the CDR3: TGCGCCAGCAGCCAAGATGGGGGCAGCAACTATGGCTACACCTTC. Amino acids: CASSQDGGSNYGYTF.

The chain carries TRBV20-1 and TRBJ2-2; D is unresolved. Germline V CDR1 and CDR2: DFQATT, SNEGSKA (reference sequence). The CDR3 length is 12 residues. V was shortened by 5 bases and J by 3 bases, with 7 bases between the two germline ends. CDR3 sequence: CSACTHTGELFF. CDR3 DNA sequence: TGCAGTGCTTGTACACACACCGGGGAGCTGTTTTTT.

This clonotype has a handful of counts. This chain links TRBV12-3 or TRBV12-4 with TRBJ1-2; D unclear. Between the trimmed V and J ends, which lost 3 bases and 4 bases, there was a span of 12 bases. This CDR3 comprises 14 residues. The CDR3 protein is CASSFSVWGYGYTF. The DNA for the CDR3 is TGTGCCAGCAGTTTCAGTGTGTGGGGCTATGGCTACACCTTC.

In this sample, this clonotype turned up a few times. The CDR3 reads CASSYRQGGYTEAFF. The CDR3, as DNA: TGCGCCAGCAGCTACCGACAGGGGGGTTACACTGAAGCTTTCTTT. The chain is built from TRBV5-1 and TRBJ1-1; 9 bases fit TRBD1. Germline assignment: CDR1 SGHRS and CDR2 YFSETQ. The CDR3 consists of 15 residues. V lost 3 bases, J lost 3 bases, and 6 bases stayed unmatched.

In this sample, this clonotype turned up many times. The genes are TRBV12-3 or TRBV12-4 and TRBJ1-5; D may be TRBD1 (6 bases). CDR3 length: 13 amino acids. Trimming cost V 5 bases and J 7 bases, with 12 bases left between them. This CDR3 reads CASSEQGGQPQHF. The CDR3 DNA sequence: TGTGCCAGCAGTGAACAGGGCGGGCAGCCCCAGCATTTT.

The chain recombines TRBV6-1 with TRBJ1-5, with unresolved D. V was pared by 6 bases and J by 1 base, with 13 bases between. Germline values: CDR1 MNHNS, CDR2 SASEGT. The CDR3 spans 15 residues. In DNA, the CDR3 is TGTGCCAGCAGGGGGTCGGTTTGGAGCAATCAGCCCCAGCATTTT. This encodes CASRGSVWSNQPQHF.

This clonotype occurred many times. This rearrangement joins TRBV6-1 to TRBJ2-7, with a weak D call TRBD2 (5 bases). CDR1 and CDR2 from the germline V gene are MNHNS and SASEGT. The CDR3 is made up of 10 amino acids. The germline V and J ends were trimmed by 8 bases and 4 bases, with 6 bases remaining between them. This CDR3 is CASGLYEQYF. The CDR3 bases are TGTGCCAGCGGACTTTACGAGCAGTACTTC.

This clonotype turned up a few times. The rearrangement uses TRBV19 and TRBJ1-6; D remains unclear. This CDR3 spans 13 amino acids. Trimming took off 6 bases at V and 8 bases at J, with 11 bases between the two ends. The germline gives CDR1 LNHDA, CDR2 SQIVND (reference sequence). The CDR3 reads CASSLFGDSPLHF. The DNA for the CDR3 is TGTGCCAGTAGCCTCTTCGGGGATTCACCCCTCCACTTT.

Note on this clonotype: A single base is all that separates this from a far larger clone, so a read error is likely. The chain combines TRBV25-1 with TRBJ1-1; no firm D call. Trimming took 2 bases from V and 0 from J, leaving 4 bases between them. The CDR3 is 13 amino acids. From germline, CDR1 is MGHDK and CDR2 SYGVNS. The CDR3 here is CASSERMNTEAFF. Here the CDR3 DNA reads TGTGCCAGCAGTGAACGGATGAACACTGAAGCTTTCTTT.